The present T cell receptor (beta chain) was sequenced within a study of blood T cell repertoires in COVID-19. Study summary: Spain, Italy and the United States supplied samples that represented acute and convalescent COVID-19. PBMCs, B-cell-depleted T cells, or T cells provided the cDNA or gDNA that made up the material.

TCRdb keeps only in-frame clones here, not all; method: immunoSEQ multiplex PCR. The sample lists around 120,000 clones, about 85% seen once, with about 2% in the top ten. The junction had 13 bases not matched to a gene; V was cut back by 2 bases and J by 8 bases. The CDR3 loop spans 17 amino acids. The germline V gene encodes CDR1 SGDLS and CDR2 YYNGEE. The chain couples TRBV9 to TRBJ2-3, with 11 bases fitting TRBD2. The material sequenced was peripheral blood. This clonotype was obtained from a human donor in a cohort sampled during active COVID-19. The CDR3 sequence is CASSVPGGGTSGTTQYF. The CDR3 nucleotides read TGTGCCAGCAGCGTCCCAGGGGGGGGGACTAGCGGAACTACGCAGTATTTT. The full variable domain, with the rest looked up from reference TRBV9 and TRBJ2-3, is DSGVTQTPKHLITATGQRVTLRCSPRSGDLSVYWYQQSLDQGLQFLIQYYNGEERAKGNILERFSAQQFPDLHSELNLSSLELGDSALYFCASSVPGGGTSGTTQYFGPGTRLTVL.